One and the same sample provided the 21 T cell receptor beta chains below, sequenced in a study of blood T cell repertoires in COVID-19. Only in-frame clones appear in the TCRdb table, and some are missing; sequencing was by immunoSEQ multiplex PCR. Among hundreds of thousands of clones listed, approximately 86% were seen once. Source material: PBMCs or T cells enriched from blood (not recorded which). Receptors originate from a woman in her forties or fifties who had recovered from COVID-19.

The chain's CDR3 is CASSPLLAGETGELFF. CDR3 DNA sequence: TGTGCCAGCTCACCGTTGCTAGCGGGAGAGACGGGGGAGCTGTTTTTT. This chain joins TRBV18 and TRBJ2-2; 10 bases fit TRBD2. Germline CDR1 reads KGHSH; CDR2 reads LQKENI. The junction had 9 bases not matched to a gene; V was cut back by 3 bases and J by 8 bases. This CDR3 region has 16 residues.

The chain joins TRBV30 to TRBJ1-2, with D possibly matching TRBD1 (5 bases). V lost 3 bases and J 4 bases, leaving 12 bases between the germline ends. The CDR3 has 13 residues. Germline V lookup: CDR1 GTSNPN, CDR2 SVGIG (reference sequence). CDR3 sequence reads: CAWRPGWAYGYTF. DNA for the CDR3: TGTGCCTGGAGGCCAGGGTGGGCCTATGGCTACACCTTC.

The rearrangement links TRBV7-9 to TRBJ2-3; a weak D match, TRBD2 (5 bases). The V end was cut by 5 bases, the J end by 5 bases, with 14 bases between. Per germline, CDR1 SEHNR and CDR2 FQNEAQ (reference sequence). The length of the CDR3 is 14 residues. This chain's CDR3 is CASSLQSGEDTQYF. CDR3 coding DNA: TGTGCCAGCAGCCTTCAAAGCGGCGAAGATACGCAGTATTTT. Together with reference TRBV7-9 and TRBJ2-3, the CDR3 gives the full variable domain: DTGVSQNPRHKITKRGQNVTFRCDPISEHNRLYWYRQTLGQGPEFLTYFQNEAQLEKSRLLSDRFSAERPKGSFSTLEIQRTEQGDSAMYLCASSLQSGEDTQYFGPGTRLTVL.

The chain couples TRBV9 to TRBJ2-1; D gene uncertain. V was clipped by 3 bases and J by 8 bases, with 15 bases between them. The CDR3 sequence is 14 residues long. Germline CDR1 SGDLS, CDR2 YYNGEE. CDR3 nucleotides: TGTGCCAGCAGCGCAGACCCCCGCGGCGATGAGCAGTTCTTC. It is translated as CASSADPRGDEQFF.

This clone was recorded once. This chain joins TRBV28 and TRBJ2-5; 7 bases fit TRBD1. J gave up 5 bases and V 4 bases, and 16 bases lay outside the gene matches. The CDR3 contains 17 residues. CDR1 is MDHEN and CDR2 is SYDVKM in the germline V gene. This CDR3 reads CASSSVRDRLPGETQYF. In DNA form, the CDR3 reads TGTGCCAGCAGTTCAGTCCGGGACAGACTACCGGGGGAGACCCAGTACTTC.

The V and J genes are TRBV29-1 and TRBJ2-7; 8 bases are shared with TRBD2. The CDR3 sequence is 14 residues long. V lost 2 bases, J lost 2 bases, and 5 bases stayed unmatched. Germline CDR1 reads SQVTM; CDR2 reads ANQGSEA. CDR3 sequence reads: CSVEIAGLAYEQYF. The CDR3 DNA follows: TGCAGCGTTGAAATCGCGGGACTAGCCTACGAGCAGTACTTC.

The rearrangement links TRBV7-9 to TRBJ1-5; TRBD1 matches at 8 bases. Unmatched junction bases numbered 4, after V lost 3 bases and J lost 6 bases. This CDR3 region has 14 residues. CDR1 and CDR2 from the germline V gene are SEHNR and FQNEAQ (reference sequence). CDR3 coding DNA: TGTGCCAGCAGCTTCCAGGGGGCCAGTCAGCCCCAGCATTTT. Translating gives CASSFQGASQPQHF.

This chain uses TRBV3-1 (or the pseudogene TRBV3-2) with TRBJ2-3; 7 bases map to TRBD2. The CDR3 extends over 15 amino acids. In germline, CDR1 is LGHDT, CDR2 YNNKEL (reference sequence). Trimming at V came to 4 bases and at J to 0 bases, leaving 4 bases not matched to a gene. DNA of the CDR3: TGTGCCAGCAGCCTAAGCGGGATTAGCACAGATACGCAGTATTTT. This sequence encodes CASSLSGISTDTQYF.

The chain carries TRBV7-2 and TRBJ1-6; 10 nucleotides align to TRBD1. This CDR3 spans 22 amino acids. V trimming: 0 bases; J trimming: 0 bases; junction bases outside the gene matches: 14. CDR1 is SGHTA, CDR2 FQGNSA, per germline. The CDR3, as DNA: TGTGCCAGCAGCTTAGCGCTAAGTTTCGGACAGGGGGTTCCCTCCTATAATTCACCCCTCCACTTT. This sequence encodes CASSLALSFGQGVPSYNSPLHF.

As DNA, the CDR3 is TGTGCCAGCAGGGATACGCCCAAGAACAGGGGTAAGGATGGCTACACCTTC. This encodes CASRDTPKNRGKDGYTF. V usage is TRBV28 and J usage is TRBJ1-2; 7 bases match TRBD1. The CDR3 loop spans 17 amino acids. V lost 6 bases to trimming and J lost 6 bases; unmatched junction nucleotides: 19. Germline values: CDR1 MDHEN, CDR2 SYDVKM.

V is TRBV6-5 and J is TRBJ1-2; TRBD1 is a possible D gene (6 bases). The CDR3 consists of 14 residues. The V end was cut by 5 bases, the J end by 11 bases, with 21 bases between. Germline CDR1 reads MNHEY; CDR2 reads SVGAGI. DNA of the CDR3: TGTGCCAGCAGTCAACGAAGACAGGCCTCGAGTTACACCTTC. Protein sequence: CASSQRRQASSYTF.

The genes are TRBV27 and TRBJ2-3; D not resolved. Trimming cost V 8 bases and J 6 bases, with 9 bases left between them. CDR1 is MNHEY, CDR2 SMNVEV, per germline (reference sequence). The CDR3 is 11 residues long. CDR3 in amino acids: CASFTWDTQYF. In DNA, the CDR3 is TGTGCCAGCTTCACTTGGGATACGCAGTATTTT.

The V and J genes are TRBV6-5 and TRBJ2-2; 8 nucleotides match TRBD1. Germline V CDR1 and CDR2: MNHEY, SVGAGI. V lost 5 bases to trimming and J lost 6 bases; unmatched junction nucleotides: 5. This CDR3 region has 14 residues. CDR3 bases: TGTGCCAGCAGTCCACTACAGGGGGCCGGGGAGCTGTTTTTT. This gives the protein CASSPLQGAGELFF.

The V call is TRBV9, the J call TRBJ2-1; 7 nucleotides align to TRBD2. Unmatched junction bases numbered 15, after V lost 0 bases and J lost 0 bases. Per germline, CDR1 SGDLS and CDR2 YYNGEE. CDR3 length equals 20 residues. CDR3 DNA: TGTGCCAGCAGCGTAGGGCTAGCGGTGAGATGGGGCCCCTCCTACAATGAGCAGTTCTTC. This encodes CASSVGLAVRWGPSYNEQFF.

The chain employs TRBV28 and TRBJ2-1; 8 bases fit TRBD2. V was pared by 5 bases and J by 1 base, with 4 bases of the junction left unmatched. This CDR3 region has 15 residues. The germline V gene has CDR1 MDHEN and CDR2 SYDVKM. For the CDR3, the DNA is TGTGCCAGCAGTCCCGTAGCGGGATCCTACAATGAGCAGTTCTTC. Amino acids: CASSPVAGSYNEQFF.

This clone was detected once. This CDR3 is CASKGQGNADTQYF. For the CDR3, the DNA is TGTGCCAGCAAAGGACAGGGGAACGCAGATACGCAGTATTTT. The gene calls are TRBV7-2 and TRBJ2-3, with 9 bases that match TRBD1. The germline CDR1 and CDR2 sequences are SGHTA and FQGNSA. CDR3 length: 14 amino acids. The ends lost 7 bases at V and 4 bases at J; junction bases unmatched: 6.

This clone has more than one count but fewer than ten. The gene calls are TRBV19 and TRBJ2-1; 9 bases line up with TRBD2. Germline V gene lookup returns CDR1 LNHDA and CDR2 SQIVND (reference sequence). Germline trimming cut 8 bases from V and 9 bases from J; bases unmatched to any gene: 17. The CDR3 runs 16 residues. The CDR3 bases are TGTGCCAGTGGCATCGTCTCTAGCGGGATAGGAGTTGAGCAGTTCTTC. This codes for CASGIVSSGIGVEQFF.

This chain links TRBV11-2 with TRBJ2-7; 7 nucleotides match TRBD1. Per the germline V gene, CDR1 is SGHAT and CDR2 is FQNNGV. Trimming at V came to 1 base and at J to 0 bases, leaving 6 bases not matched to a gene. This CDR3 is built from 16 residues. The DNA of the CDR3 is TGTGCCAGCAGCTTAGTAGGGGGCGGCGACTCCTACGAGCAGTACTTC. It is translated as CASSLVGGGDSYEQYF.

The chain combines TRBV19 with TRBJ1-3, with D perhaps matching TRBD1 (6 bases). Deletions cut 4 bases from V and 1 base from J, with 14 bases between. Germline loops: CDR1 LNHDA, CDR2 SQIVND (reference sequence). The CDR3 is made up of 16 amino acids. This chain's CDR3 is CASSTGHLESGNTIYF. The CDR3 coding sequence is TGTGCCAGTAGTACGGGACATCTAGAATCTGGAAACACCATATATTTT.

The chain carries TRBV28 and TRBJ2-3; D remains unclear. The V gene lost 1 base and the J gene lost 4 bases, with 9 bases spanning the gap. CDR3 length: 14 amino acids. Germline loops: CDR1 MDHEN, CDR2 SYDVKM. In nucleotides, the CDR3 is TGTGCCAGCAGTTTATATTACTCCGCAGATACGCAGTATTTT. It is translated as CASSLYYSADTQYF.

The CDR3 DNA reads TGCGCCAGCAGCCGGGACTCTACCTACGAGCAGTACTTC. It yields the protein CASSRDSTYEQYF. This rearrangement joins TRBV5-1 to TRBJ2-7; tentative D call: TRBD2 (6 bases). Trimming cost V 4 bases and J 2 bases, with 10 bases left between them. This CDR3 has 13 amino acids. The germline gives CDR1 SGHRS, CDR2 YFSETQ. The variable domain in full, with the rest retrieved from reference TRBV5-1 and TRBJ2-7, is KAGVTQTPRYLIKTRGQQVTLSCSPISGHRSVSWYQQTPGQGLQFLFEYFSETQRNKGNFPGRFSGRQFSNSRSEMNVSTLELGDSALYLCASSRDSTYEQYFGPGTRLTVT.